Below are 23 T cell receptor beta chains sequenced from a single sample in a study of T cell repertoires in cytomegalovirus infection. For these TCRs, the target antigens are not known. TCRdb reanalysed the reads using MiXCR and keeps one entry per CDR3 protein. In the table there are about 500,000 distinct CDR3 sequences, roughly a third of which are singletons. The sequencing used cultured PBMCs, collected from culture after CMV antigen stimulation. The receptor set was obtained from a human donor in good health (CMV status not recorded). Some clones in this sample may be carry-over from other donors' samples.

The chain carries TRBV27 and TRBJ1-5, with 8 bases matching TRBD1. The CDR3 runs to 15 residues. Looked up from germline, CDR1 is MNHEY and CDR2 is SMNVEV (reference sequence). Germline trimming cut 5 bases from V and 4 bases from J; bases unmatched to any gene: 7. In nucleotides, the CDR3 is TGTGCCAGCAGTCCCGTTGGACAGGGTAATCAGCCCCAGCATTTT. Translated: CASSPVGQGNQPQHF.

The chain carries TRBV6-5 and TRBJ1-5, with D maybe TRBD1 (5 bases). The germline V gene encodes CDR1 MNHEY and CDR2 SVGAGI. V lost 6 bases and J lost 3, with 9 bases in between. The CDR3 has 13 residues. Written as DNA, the CDR3 is TGTGCCAGCAGGGGACCAAACAATCAGCCCCAGCATTTT. Its protein is CASRGPNNQPQHF.

This rearrangement joins TRBV7-6 to TRBJ2-4; D may be TRBD2 (5 bases). There are 17 residues in the CDR3. The germline CDR1 and CDR2 sequences are SGHVS and FNYEAQ. The V gene lost 5 bases and the J gene lost 0 bases, with 17 bases spanning the gap. CDR3 sequence: CASSRRPPELAKNIQYF. DNA for the CDR3: TGTGCCAGCAGCCGGAGGCCCCCGGAACTAGCCAAAAACATTCAGTACTTC.

This clonotype showed up many times. This chain uses TRBV7-8 with TRBJ2-5, with a tentative D call TRBD2 (5 bases). The length of the CDR3 is 15 residues. CDR1 and CDR2 (germline): SGHVS, FQNEAQ. V was clipped by 0 bases and J by 2 bases, with 10 bases between them. As DNA, the CDR3 is TGTGCCAGCAGCTTAGCTCCGGGAAGTCAAGAGACCCAGTACTTC. This translates into CASSLAPGSQETQYF. The full variable domain, with the rest looked up from reference TRBV7-8 and TRBJ2-5, is GAGVSQSPRYKVAKRGQDVALRCDPISGHVSLFWYQQALGQGPEFLTYFQNEAQLDKSGLPSDRFFAERPEGSVSTLKIQRTQQEDSAVYLCASSLAPGSQETQYFGPGTRLLVL.

A few counts support this clonotype. The chain couples TRBV7-2 to TRBJ1-1, with D possibly TRBD1 on 6 matching bases. The CDR3 consists of 15 residues. Germline CDR1 SGHTA, CDR2 FQGNSA. Trimming shortened V by 2 bases and J by 4 bases, and 14 bases separated the two germline ends. CDR3 nucleotide sequence: TGTGCCAGCAGCTTAACAGGAAAGGGGGGCACTGAAGCTTTCTTT. Its protein product is CASSLTGKGGTEAFF.

Here the CDR3 reads CASVSFREQFF. CDR3 sequence (DNA): TGTGCCAGCGTTTCGTTCCGAGAGCAGTTCTTC. This sequence joins TRBV6-2 or TRBV6-3 and TRBJ2-1; no firm D call. This CDR3 spans 11 amino acids. CDR1 and CDR2 (germline): MNHEY, SVGEGT. The germline V and J ends were trimmed by 8 bases and 10 bases, with 12 bases remaining between them.

This clonotype was seen many times. The rearrangement uses TRBV7-2 and TRBJ2-7, with D perhaps matching TRBD2 (5 bases). The V end was cut by 1 base, the J end by 4 bases, with 14 bases between. The CDR3 runs to 15 residues. Germline assignment: CDR1 SGHTA and CDR2 FQGNSA. CDR3 nucleotide sequence: TGTGCCAGCAGCTTAGGGGAGAGTAGCGTTTACGAGCAGTACTTC. Translating it yields CASSLGESSVYEQYF.

This clonotype has only a few counts. CDR3 DNA: TGCGCCAGCAGCCCCAACTCGGGACTAGCGGGAGTGAACTACGAGCAGTACGTC. As protein: CASSPNSGLAGVNYEQYV. This sequence joins TRBV4-1 and TRBJ2-7; 14 nucleotides line up with TRBD2. The CDR3 is 18 amino acids. Germline V CDR1 and CDR2: MGHRA, YSYEKL. V dropped 4 bases and J dropped 3; count of bases not matched to a gene: 11.

This clonotype was recorded only once. The V gene is TRBV6-8, the J gene TRBJ2-5; 8 bases map to TRBD1. The CDR3 extends over 16 amino acids. Per germline, CDR1 MNHGY and CDR2 SAAAGT. V lost 6 bases and J lost 1; bases outside the gene matches: 10. CDR3 sequence reads: CASSMTDRGSQETQYF. The CDR3 region has the DNA TGTGCCAGCAGCATGACCGACAGGGGAAGCCAAGAGACCCAGTACTTC.

This chain connects TRBV20-1 to TRBJ1-4; D might be TRBD1 (5 bases). Trimming shortened V by 6 bases and J by 7 bases, and 18 bases separated the two germline ends. The length of the CDR3 is 14 residues. CDR1 is DFQATT, CDR2 SNEGSKA, per germline (reference sequence). CDR3 protein: CSARIGRGSEKLFF. The CDR3 coding sequence is TGCAGTGCCCGAATAGGGAGGGGTAGTGAAAAACTGTTTTTT.

This clonotype was recorded a few times. This rearrangement joins TRBV7-2 to TRBJ2-3; tentative D call: TRBD2 (6 bases). Trimming removed 3 bases at V and 2 bases at J, with 21 bases between. In germline, CDR1 is SGHTA, CDR2 FQGNSA. The CDR3 is 18 residues long. CDR3 DNA sequence: TGTGCCAGCAGCTTCCGACTTGGCCCAGCGGGTTCCACAGATACGCAGTATTTT. Translating gives CASSFRLGPAGSTDTQYF. Drawing the rest from reference TRBV7-2 and TRBJ2-3, the complete variable domain is GAGVSQSPSNKVTEKGKDVELRCDPISGHTALYWYRQSLGQGLEFLIYFQGNSAPDKSGLPSDRFSAERTGGSVSTLTIQRTQQEDSAVYLCASSFRLGPAGSTDTQYFGPGTRLTVL.

This chain connects TRBV28 to TRBJ1-2; a possible D gene is TRBD1 (6 bases). The CDR3 sequence is 10 residues long. V was pared by 9 bases and J by 10 bases, with 12 bases between. CDR1 is MDHEN and CDR2 is SYDVKM in the germline V gene. CDR3 protein: CARLRTDYTF. CDR3 nucleotides: TGTGCCAGACTCAGGACAGACTACACCTTC.

V and J are TRBV2 and TRBJ2-7; TRBD2 is a possible D gene (5 bases). Germline assignment: CDR1 SNHLY and CDR2 FYNNEI. Trimming removed 8 bases from V and 3 bases from J, with 17 bases in between. The CDR3 length is 14 residues. The CDR3 bases are TGTGCCAGCGCCCGGGAAGGAGTTTTCTACGAGCAGTACGTC. Its translation: CASAREGVFYEQYV.

This clonotype was observed a few times. V and J are TRBV23-1 and TRBJ2-1; no definite D call. TRBV23-1 counts as an open reading frame of uncertain function. Trimming stripped 3 bases from V and 4 bases from J, with 13 bases between. This CDR3 has 15 residues. This CDR3 is CASSHTRSSYNEQFF. The CDR3 nucleotides are TGCGCCAGCAGTCACACCCGAAGTAGTTACAATGAGCAGTTCTTC.

The chain joins TRBV24-1 to TRBJ2-2, with D uncertain. Between the trimmed V and J ends, which lost 4 bases and 4 bases, there was a span of 3 bases. This CDR3 comprises 12 residues. Germline CDR1 and CDR2: KGHDR and SFDVKD. Written as DNA, the CDR3 is TGTGCCACCAGTGACGTCACCGGGGAGCTGTTTTTT. Residues: CATSDVTGELFF.

This clonotype was seen a handful of times. The CDR3 here is CASRASSGRAGEQFF. The DNA of the CDR3 is TGTGCCAGCAGGGCGTCTAGCGGGAGGGCCGGTGAGCAGTTCTTC. This chain joins TRBV6-2 or TRBV6-3 and TRBJ2-1; 12 bases align to TRBD2. The V and J ends lost 6 bases and 9 bases, in that order; junction bases with no gene match: 9. Per the germline V gene, CDR1 is MNHEY and CDR2 is SVGEGT. The CDR3 is made up of 15 amino acids.

A word on this clonotype: Because it lacks the conserved phenylalanine or tryptophan at the end, this CDR3 is likely a read error. As DNA, the CDR3 is TGTGCCAGCAGCTTAGAAGCGGTGGCTGAGCAGTTCCTC. It codes for CASSLEAVAEQFL. This rearrangement joins TRBV7-2 to TRBJ2-1; D possibly corresponds to TRBD2 (5 bases). In germline, CDR1 is SGHTA, CDR2 FQGNSA. The CDR3 consists of 13 residues. The germline V and J ends were trimmed by 1 base and 9 bases, with 10 bases remaining between them.

The chain carries TRBV6-8 and TRBJ2-2; D is undetermined. Germline loops: CDR1 MNHGY, CDR2 SAAAGT. CDR3 length equals 14 residues. Trimming left V 10 bases short and J 0 bases short, with 12 bases between. The chain's CDR3 is CAITPRPNTGELFF. The CDR3 bases are TGTGCCATTACACCCCGGCCGAACACCGGGGAGCTGTTTTTT.

The chain is built from TRBV27 and TRBJ2-7; 7 bases are a match to TRBD2. Per the germline V gene, CDR1 is MNHEY and CDR2 is SMNVEV (reference sequence). Unmatched junction bases numbered 12, after V lost 7 bases and J lost 3 bases. The CDR3 sequence is 15 residues long. The DNA of the CDR3 is TGTGCCAGCAATAAGCGGGAAGGCCCCCTCTACGAGCAGTACTTC. Translated, it gives CASNKREGPLYEQYF.

The chain links TRBV7-2 to TRBJ2-1; TRBD2 matches 10 bases. With V trimmed by 4 bases and J by 5 bases, 11 bases remained unmatched. CDR1 and CDR2 from the germline V gene are SGHTA and FQGNSA. The CDR3 consists of 17 residues. The CDR3 bases are TGTGCCAGCAGCTCCCTGGGGCCACTAGCGGGGAACAATGAGCAGTTCTTC. It yields the protein CASSSLGPLAGNNEQFF.

In this sample, this clonotype turned up many times. The chain uses TRBV7-2 and TRBJ1-6, with 9 bases aligning to TRBD1. Trimming cost V 7 bases and J 6 bases; bases outside gene matches: 4. Germline loops: CDR1 SGHTA, CDR2 FQGNSA. The CDR3 length is 14 residues. For the CDR3, the DNA is TGTGCCAGCAAGAAGGACAGGGGTAATTCACCCCTCCACTTT. Translated, it gives CASKKDRGNSPLHF.

This chain uses TRBV12-3 or TRBV12-4 with TRBJ2-7; perhaps TRBD1 as D (5 bases). CDR3 length: 15 amino acids. The V and J ends lost 6 bases and 5 bases respectively, with 20 bases between them. The CDR3 DNA reads as TGTGCCAGCAGCTCCGGGCAGGGCCCGACGGACGAGCAGTACGTC. Translated: CASSSGQGPTDEQYV.

The rearrangement joins TRBV10-2 to TRBJ2-1, with TRBD1 matching over 7 bases. V dropped 7 bases and J dropped 3; count of bases not matched to a gene: 12. The germline CDR1 and CDR2 sequences are WSHSY and SAAADI. The CDR3 is made up of 16 amino acids. In nucleotides, the CDR3 is TGCGCCAGCAAGAACAACGACAGGGAACTCTACAATGAGCAGTTCTTC. Protein: CASKNNDRELYNEQFF.